This T cell receptor beta chain was captured in a study of blood T cells in healthy people across ages. Samples had at least 6 million PBMCs isolated from them. Using a J-beta primer mix together with a sample-barcoded 5' primer, a second PCR was run for roughly 7 to 12 cycles. TCRdb analysed the 5' RACE reads with MiXCR anew, one entry per CDR3 protein. The repertoire holds about 680,000 distinct CDR3 sequences, with 49% as singletons. The CDR3 covers 12 residues. Germline CDR1 reads MDHEN; CDR2 reads SYDVKM. V gave up 7 bases and J gave up 2 bases, with 9 bases separating them. Sequencing used blood. The TCR was taken from a woman aged 60-70 years in good health. This chain links TRBV28 with TRBJ2-7; no clear D gene. The CDR3 nucleotides are TGTGCCAGCATCCGGTTCCCCTACGAGCAGTACTTC. This sequence encodes CASIRFPYEQYF.